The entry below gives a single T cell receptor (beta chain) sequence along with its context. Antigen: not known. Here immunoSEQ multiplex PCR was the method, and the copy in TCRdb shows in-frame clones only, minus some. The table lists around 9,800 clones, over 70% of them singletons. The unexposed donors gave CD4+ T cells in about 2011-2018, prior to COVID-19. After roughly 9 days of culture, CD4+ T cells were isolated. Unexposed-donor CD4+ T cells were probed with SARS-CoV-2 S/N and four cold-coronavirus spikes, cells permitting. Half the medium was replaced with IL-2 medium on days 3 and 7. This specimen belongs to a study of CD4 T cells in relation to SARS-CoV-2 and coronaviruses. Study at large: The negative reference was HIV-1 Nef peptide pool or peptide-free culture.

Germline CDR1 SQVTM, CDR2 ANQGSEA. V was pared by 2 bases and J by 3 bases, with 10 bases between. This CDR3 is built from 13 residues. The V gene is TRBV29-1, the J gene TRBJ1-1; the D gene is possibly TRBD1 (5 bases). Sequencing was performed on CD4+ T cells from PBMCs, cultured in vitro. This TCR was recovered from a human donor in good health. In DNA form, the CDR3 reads TGCAGCGTTGAATGGGGGAGGGACACTGAAGCTTTCTTT. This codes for CSVEWGRDTEAFF.